The clone carrying this TCR beta chain was recorded once. What it binds is not known. The data belong to a study of T cells after yellow fever vaccination. Each CDR3 protein is one row after TCRdb ran MiXCR on the 5' RACE reads. The data contain some 420,000 distinct CDR3 sequences, around 20% of them singletons. Germline CDR1 and CDR2: SEHNR and FQNEAQ (reference sequence). This CDR3 region has 15 residues. V gave up 5 bases and J gave up 1 base, with 13 bases separating them. General study points: Reappearance after the booster was observed for most primary-vaccination clones (about 96% CD4, over 75% CD8). Repertoires sorted by FACS could include abundant clonotypes that are contaminants from the bulk population. CD4 and CD8 compartments shared a small share of clonotypes.

The sample in question was PBMCs, obtained before the yellow fever booster vaccination. This clonotype was sampled from a man younger than 35 who received the YFV17D yellow fever vaccine. The chain couples TRBV7-9 to TRBJ2-3; D may be TRBD1 (6 bases). The CDR3 DNA reads as TGTGCCAGCAGCCGATTGGGACATCGCACAGATACGCAGTATTTT. Its protein product is CASSRLGHRTDTQYF.